This T cell receptor (beta chain) was identified in a study of blood T cell repertoires in COVID-19. Whole-study context: Nucleic acid was either cDNA or gDNA, and it came from T cells, B-cell-depleted T cells, or PBMCs.

The CDR3 length is 13 residues. V was trimmed by 6 bases and J by 7 bases, leaving 12 bases between them. Germline V gene sequence: CDR1 MGHDK, CDR2 SYGVNS. Per the study methods: Using reference gene primer amplification, nucleated cell counts were estimated. TCRdb's table, derived via immunoSEQ multiplex PCR, lists solely in-frame clones and lacks some. V, J and clone size are taken as reported in that table, and D and trimming were inferred from the DNA itself. The table has around 49,000 clones, about 78% seen once. The chain uses TRBV25-1 and TRBJ2-2; tentative D call: TRBD2 (6 bases). The TCR sequence derives from a woman in her forties or fifties with acute COVID-19. Sequencing was done on a sample of PBMCs or T cells enriched from blood (not recorded which). The CDR3 protein is CASSGSTIGELFF. CDR3 nucleotides: TGTGCCAGCAGCGGGAGTACGATCGGGGAGCTGTTTTTT.